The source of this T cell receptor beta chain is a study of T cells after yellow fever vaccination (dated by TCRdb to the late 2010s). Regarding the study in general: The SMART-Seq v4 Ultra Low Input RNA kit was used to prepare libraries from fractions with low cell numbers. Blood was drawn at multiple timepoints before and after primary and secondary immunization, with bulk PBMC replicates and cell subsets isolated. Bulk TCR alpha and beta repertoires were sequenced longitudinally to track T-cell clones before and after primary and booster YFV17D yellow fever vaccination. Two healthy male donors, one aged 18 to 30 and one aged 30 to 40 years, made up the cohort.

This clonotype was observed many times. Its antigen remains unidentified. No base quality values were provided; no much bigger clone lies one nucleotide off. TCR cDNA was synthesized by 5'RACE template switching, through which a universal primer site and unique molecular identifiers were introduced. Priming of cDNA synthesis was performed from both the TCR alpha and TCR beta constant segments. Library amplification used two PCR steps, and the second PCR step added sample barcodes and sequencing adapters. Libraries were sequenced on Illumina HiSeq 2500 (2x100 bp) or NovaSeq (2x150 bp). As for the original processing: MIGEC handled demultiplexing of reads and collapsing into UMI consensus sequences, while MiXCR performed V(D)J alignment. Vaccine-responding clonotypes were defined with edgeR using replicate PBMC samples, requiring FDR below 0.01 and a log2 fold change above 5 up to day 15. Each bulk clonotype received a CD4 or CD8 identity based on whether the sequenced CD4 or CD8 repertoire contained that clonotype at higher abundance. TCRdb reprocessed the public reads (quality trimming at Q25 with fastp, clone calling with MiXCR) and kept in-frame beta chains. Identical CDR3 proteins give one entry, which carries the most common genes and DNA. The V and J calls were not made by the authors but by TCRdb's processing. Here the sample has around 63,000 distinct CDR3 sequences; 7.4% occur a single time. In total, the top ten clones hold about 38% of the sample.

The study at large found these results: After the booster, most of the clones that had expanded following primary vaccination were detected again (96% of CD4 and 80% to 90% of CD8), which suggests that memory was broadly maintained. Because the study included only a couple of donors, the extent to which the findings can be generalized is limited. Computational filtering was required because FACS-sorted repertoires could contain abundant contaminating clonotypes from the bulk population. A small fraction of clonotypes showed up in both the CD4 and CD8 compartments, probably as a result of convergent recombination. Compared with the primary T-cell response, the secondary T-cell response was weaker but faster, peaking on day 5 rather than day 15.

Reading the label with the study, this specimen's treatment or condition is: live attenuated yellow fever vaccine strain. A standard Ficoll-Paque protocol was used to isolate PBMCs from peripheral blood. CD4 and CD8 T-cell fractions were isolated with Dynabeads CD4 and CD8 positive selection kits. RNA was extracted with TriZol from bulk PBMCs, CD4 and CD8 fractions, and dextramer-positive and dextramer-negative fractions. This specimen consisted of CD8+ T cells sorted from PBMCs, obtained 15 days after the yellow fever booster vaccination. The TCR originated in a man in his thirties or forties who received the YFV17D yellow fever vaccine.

The nucleotide sequence is given as TGCGCCAGCAGCTTGGGTCCGGGGGAGGGAGCAGAAGCTTTCTTT. Its protein is CASSLGPGEGAEAFF. The chain joins TRBV5-1 to TRBJ1-1; the best D guess is TRBD1, with 5 bases matching. Inclusive of the bounding cysteine and phenylalanine, the CDR3 is 15 residues long. Only the CDR3 part of the read is kept: 45 bases, read in frame from the first base. From a lookup of the germline V gene, CDR1 and CDR2 are SGHRS and YFSETQ. Trimming takes 0 bases from V and 8 bases from J, and the germline ends sit 17 bases apart.